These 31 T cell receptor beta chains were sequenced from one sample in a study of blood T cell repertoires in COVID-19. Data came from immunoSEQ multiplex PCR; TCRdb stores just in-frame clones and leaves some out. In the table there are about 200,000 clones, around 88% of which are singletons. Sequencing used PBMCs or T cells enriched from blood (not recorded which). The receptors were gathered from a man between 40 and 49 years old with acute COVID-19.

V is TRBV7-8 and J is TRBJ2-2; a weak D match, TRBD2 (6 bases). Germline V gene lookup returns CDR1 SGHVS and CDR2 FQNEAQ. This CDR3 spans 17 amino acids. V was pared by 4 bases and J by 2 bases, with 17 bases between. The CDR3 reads CASSSRGITRNTGELFF. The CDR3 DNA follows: TGTGCCAGCAGCTCGCGGGGCATTACACGAAACACCGGGGAGCTGTTTTTT.

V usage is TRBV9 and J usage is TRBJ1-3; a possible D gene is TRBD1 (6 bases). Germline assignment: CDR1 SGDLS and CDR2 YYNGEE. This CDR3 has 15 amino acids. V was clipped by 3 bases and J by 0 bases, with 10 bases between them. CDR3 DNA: TGTGCCAGCAGCGCCGGGACACACTCTGGAAACACCATATATTTT. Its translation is CASSAGTHSGNTIYF. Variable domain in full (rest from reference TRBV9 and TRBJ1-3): DSGVTQTPKHLITATGQRVTLRCSPRSGDLSVYWYQQSLDQGLQFLIQYYNGEERAKGNILERFSAQQFPDLHSELNLSSLELGDSALYFCASSAGTHSGNTIYFGEGSWLTVV.

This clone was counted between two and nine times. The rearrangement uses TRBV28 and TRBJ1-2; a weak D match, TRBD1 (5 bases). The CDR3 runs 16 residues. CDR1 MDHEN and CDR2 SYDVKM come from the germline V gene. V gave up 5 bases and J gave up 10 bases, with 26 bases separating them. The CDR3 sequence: CASSQRGTEGFGAYTF. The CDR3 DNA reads TGTGCCAGCAGTCAAAGAGGGACTGAGGGGTTTGGGGCCTACACCTTC.

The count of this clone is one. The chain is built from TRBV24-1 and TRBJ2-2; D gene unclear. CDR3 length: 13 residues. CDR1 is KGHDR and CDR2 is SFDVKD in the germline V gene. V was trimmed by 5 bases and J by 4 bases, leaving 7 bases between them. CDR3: CATSVSPTGELFF. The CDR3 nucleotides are TGTGCCACCAGTGTCTCTCCCACCGGGGAGCTGTTTTTT.

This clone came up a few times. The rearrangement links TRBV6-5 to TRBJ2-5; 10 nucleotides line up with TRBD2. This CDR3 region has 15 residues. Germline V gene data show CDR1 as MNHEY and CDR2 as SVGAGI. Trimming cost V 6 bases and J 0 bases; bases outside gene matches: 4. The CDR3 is CASSDSGRNQETQYF. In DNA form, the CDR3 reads TGTGCCAGCAGCGATAGCGGGAGGAACCAAGAGACCCAGTACTTC.

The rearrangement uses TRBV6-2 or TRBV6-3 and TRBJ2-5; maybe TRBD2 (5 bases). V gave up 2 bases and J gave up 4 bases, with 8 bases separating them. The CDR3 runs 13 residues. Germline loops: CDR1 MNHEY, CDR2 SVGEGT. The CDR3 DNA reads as TGTGCCAGCAGTTACGACGGGATAGAGACCCAGTACTTC. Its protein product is CASSYDGIETQYF.

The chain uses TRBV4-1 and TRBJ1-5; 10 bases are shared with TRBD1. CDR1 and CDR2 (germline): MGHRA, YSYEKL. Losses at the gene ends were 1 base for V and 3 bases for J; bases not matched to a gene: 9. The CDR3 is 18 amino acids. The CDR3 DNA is TGCGCCAGCAGCCAAGTATTTCGCGGGACAGGGGCCAATCAGCCCCAGCATTTT. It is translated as CASSQVFRGTGANQPQHF.

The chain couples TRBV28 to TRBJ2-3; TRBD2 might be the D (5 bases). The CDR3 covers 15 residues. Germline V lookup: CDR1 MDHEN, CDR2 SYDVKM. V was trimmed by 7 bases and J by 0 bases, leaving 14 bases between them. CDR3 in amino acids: CASNQRPLSTDTQYF. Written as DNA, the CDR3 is TGTGCCAGCAATCAGCGGCCCCTTAGCACAGATACGCAGTATTTT.

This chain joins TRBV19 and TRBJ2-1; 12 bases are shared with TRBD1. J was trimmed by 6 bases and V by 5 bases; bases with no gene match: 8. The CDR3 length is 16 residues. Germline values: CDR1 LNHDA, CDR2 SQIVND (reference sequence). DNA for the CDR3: TGTGCCAGTAGTGCTCCGGGACAGGGGGCAGGCAATGAGCAGTTCTTC. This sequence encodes CASSAPGQGAGNEQFF.

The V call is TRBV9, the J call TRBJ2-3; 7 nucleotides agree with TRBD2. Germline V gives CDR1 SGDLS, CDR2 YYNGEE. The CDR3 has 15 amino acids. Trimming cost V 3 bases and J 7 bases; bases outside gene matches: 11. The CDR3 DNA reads TGTGCCAGCAGCGCCTCACTTAGGGAGGGTTATACGCAGTATTTT. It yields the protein CASSASLREGYTQYF.

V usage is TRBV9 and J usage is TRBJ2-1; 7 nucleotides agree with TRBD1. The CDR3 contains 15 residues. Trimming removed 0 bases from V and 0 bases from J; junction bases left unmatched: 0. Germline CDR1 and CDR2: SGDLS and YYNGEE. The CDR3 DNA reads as TGTGCCAGCAGCGTAGCAGGGGGCTCCTACAATGAGCAGTTCTTC. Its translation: CASSVAGGSYNEQFF.

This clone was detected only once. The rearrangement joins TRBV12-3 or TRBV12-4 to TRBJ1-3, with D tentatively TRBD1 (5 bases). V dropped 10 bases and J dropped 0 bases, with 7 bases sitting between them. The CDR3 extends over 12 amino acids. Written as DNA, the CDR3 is TGTGCCACCACAGGCTCTGGAAACACCATATATTTT. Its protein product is CATTGSGNTIYF.

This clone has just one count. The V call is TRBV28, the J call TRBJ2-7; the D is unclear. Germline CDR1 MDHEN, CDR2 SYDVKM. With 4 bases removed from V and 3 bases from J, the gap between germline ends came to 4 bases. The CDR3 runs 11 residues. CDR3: CASSSYYEQYF. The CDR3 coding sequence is TGTGCCAGCAGTTCCTACTACGAGCAGTACTTC. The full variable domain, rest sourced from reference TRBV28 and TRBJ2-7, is DVKVTQSSRYLVKRTGEKVFLECVQDMDHENMFWYRQDPGLGLRLIYFSYDVKMKEKGDIPEGYSVSREKKERFSLILESASTNQTSMYLCASSSYYEQYFGPGTRLTVT.

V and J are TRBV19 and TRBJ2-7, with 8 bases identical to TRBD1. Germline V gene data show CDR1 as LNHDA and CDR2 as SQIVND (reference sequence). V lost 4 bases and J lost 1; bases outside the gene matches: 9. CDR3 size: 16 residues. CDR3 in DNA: TGTGCCAGTAGTACTGACAGGGGAATTAGATCCTACGAGCAGTACTTC. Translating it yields CASSTDRGIRSYEQYF. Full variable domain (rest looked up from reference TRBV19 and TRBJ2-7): DGGITQSPKYLFRKEGQNVTLSCEQNLNHDAMYWYRQDPGQGLRLIYYSQIVNDFQKGDIAEGYSVSREKKESFPLTVTSAQKNPTAFYLCASSTDRGIRSYEQYFGPGTRLTVT.

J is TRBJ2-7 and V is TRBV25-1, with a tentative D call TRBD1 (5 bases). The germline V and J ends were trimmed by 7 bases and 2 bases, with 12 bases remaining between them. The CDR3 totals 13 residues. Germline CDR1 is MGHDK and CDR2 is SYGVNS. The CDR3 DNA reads TGTGCCAGCACGGCAGGGAACACCTACGAGCAGTACTTC. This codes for CASTAGNTYEQYF.

CDR3 in amino acids: CASSLRDRDRTDTQYF. CDR3 coding DNA: TGTGCCAGCAGCTTAAGGGACAGGGACCGCACAGATACGCAGTATTTT. The chain combines TRBV7-8 with TRBJ2-3, with 9 bases matching TRBD1. The CDR3 has 16 amino acids. After removal of 2 bases from V and 1 base from J, the junction contained 4 bases not matched to a gene. Germline V gene data show CDR1 as SGHVS and CDR2 as FQNEAQ.

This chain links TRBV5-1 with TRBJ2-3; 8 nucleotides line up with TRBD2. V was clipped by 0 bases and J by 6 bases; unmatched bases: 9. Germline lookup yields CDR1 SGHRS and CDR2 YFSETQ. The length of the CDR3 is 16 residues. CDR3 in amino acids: CASSLAVSSGSDTQYF. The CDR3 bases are TGCGCCAGCAGCTTGGCCGTATCTAGCGGGTCGGATACGCAGTATTTT.

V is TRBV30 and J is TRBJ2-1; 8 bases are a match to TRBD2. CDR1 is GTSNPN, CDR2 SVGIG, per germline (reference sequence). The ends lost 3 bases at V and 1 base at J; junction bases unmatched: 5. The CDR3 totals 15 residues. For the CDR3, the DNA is TGTGCCTGGAGGGTTAGCGGGACGTCCTACAATGAGCAGTTCTTC. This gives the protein CAWRVSGTSYNEQFF.

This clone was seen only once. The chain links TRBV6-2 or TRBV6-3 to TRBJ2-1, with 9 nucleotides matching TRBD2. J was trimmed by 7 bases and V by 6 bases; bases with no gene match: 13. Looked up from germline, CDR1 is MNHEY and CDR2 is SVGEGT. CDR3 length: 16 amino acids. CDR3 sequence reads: CASSLRVAGDGNEQFF. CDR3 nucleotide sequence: TGTGCCAGCAGCCTCAGGGTAGCGGGAGACGGGAATGAGCAGTTCTTC.

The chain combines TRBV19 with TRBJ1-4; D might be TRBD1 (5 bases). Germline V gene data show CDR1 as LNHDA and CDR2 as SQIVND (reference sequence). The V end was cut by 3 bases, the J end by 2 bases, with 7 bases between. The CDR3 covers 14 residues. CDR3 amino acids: CASSMGQTNEKLFF. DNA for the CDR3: TGTGCCAGTAGTATGGGGCAGACTAATGAAAAACTGTTTTTT.

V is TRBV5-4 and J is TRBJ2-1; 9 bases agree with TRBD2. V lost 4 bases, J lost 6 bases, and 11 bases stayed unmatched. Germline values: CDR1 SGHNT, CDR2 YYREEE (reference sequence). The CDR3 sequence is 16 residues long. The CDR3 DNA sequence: TGTGCCAGCAGCGTATCCGGGACTAGCCGGCGCAATGAGCAGTTCTTC. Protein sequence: CASSVSGTSRRNEQFF.

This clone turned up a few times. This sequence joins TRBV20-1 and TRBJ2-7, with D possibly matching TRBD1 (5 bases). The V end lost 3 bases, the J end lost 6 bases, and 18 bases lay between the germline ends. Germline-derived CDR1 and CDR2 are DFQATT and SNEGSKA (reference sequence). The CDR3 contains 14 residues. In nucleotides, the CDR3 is TGCAGTGCTAGTTGGGGTCAGGGAAAATCCGAGCAGTACTTC. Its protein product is CSASWGQGKSEQYF.

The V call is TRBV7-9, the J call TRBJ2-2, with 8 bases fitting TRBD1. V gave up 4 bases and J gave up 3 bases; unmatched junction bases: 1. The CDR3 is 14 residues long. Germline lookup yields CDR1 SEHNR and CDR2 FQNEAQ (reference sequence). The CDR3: CASSSQGDTGELFF. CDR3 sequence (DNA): TGTGCCAGCAGCTCACAGGGGGACACCGGGGAGCTGTTTTTT.

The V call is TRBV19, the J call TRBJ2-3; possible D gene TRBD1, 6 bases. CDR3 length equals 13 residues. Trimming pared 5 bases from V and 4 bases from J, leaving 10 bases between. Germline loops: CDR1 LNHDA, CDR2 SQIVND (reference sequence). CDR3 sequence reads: CASSVQGADTQYF. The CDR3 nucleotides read TGTGCCAGTAGTGTACAGGGCGCAGATACGCAGTATTTT.

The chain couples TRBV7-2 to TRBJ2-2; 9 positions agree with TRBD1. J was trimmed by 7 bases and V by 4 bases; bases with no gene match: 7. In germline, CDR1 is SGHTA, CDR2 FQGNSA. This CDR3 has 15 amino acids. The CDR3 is CASSYTGGFIGELFF. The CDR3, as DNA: TGTGCCAGCAGCTATACAGGGGGCTTCATCGGGGAGCTGTTTTTT.

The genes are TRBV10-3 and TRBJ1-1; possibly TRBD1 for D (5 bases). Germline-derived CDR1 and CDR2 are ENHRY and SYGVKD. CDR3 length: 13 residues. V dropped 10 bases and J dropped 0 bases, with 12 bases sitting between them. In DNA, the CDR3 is TGTGCCAGCATGACAGCCTTGAACACTGAAGCTTTCTTT. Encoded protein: CASMTALNTEAFF.

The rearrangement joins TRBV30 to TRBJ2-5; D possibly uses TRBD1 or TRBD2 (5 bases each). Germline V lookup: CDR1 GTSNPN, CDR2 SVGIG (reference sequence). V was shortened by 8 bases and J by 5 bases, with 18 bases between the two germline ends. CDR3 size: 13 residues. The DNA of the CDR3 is TGTGCCGGGGCCCCGGGCGGCGGGGAGACCCAGTACTTC. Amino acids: CAGAPGGGETQYF.

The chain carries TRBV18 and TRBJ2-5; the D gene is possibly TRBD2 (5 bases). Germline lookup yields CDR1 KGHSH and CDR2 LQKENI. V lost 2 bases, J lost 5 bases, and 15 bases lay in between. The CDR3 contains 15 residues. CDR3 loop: CASSPSGSLGETQYF. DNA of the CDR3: TGTGCCAGCTCACCATCGGGGTCTCTGGGGGAGACCCAGTACTTC.

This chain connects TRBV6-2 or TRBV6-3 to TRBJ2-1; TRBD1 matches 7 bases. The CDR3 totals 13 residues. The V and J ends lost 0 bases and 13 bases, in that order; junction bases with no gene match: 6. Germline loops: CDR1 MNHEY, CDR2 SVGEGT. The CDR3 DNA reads TGTGCCAGCAGTTACTCGGACCAGGGGGAACAGTTCTTC. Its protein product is CASSYSDQGEQFF.

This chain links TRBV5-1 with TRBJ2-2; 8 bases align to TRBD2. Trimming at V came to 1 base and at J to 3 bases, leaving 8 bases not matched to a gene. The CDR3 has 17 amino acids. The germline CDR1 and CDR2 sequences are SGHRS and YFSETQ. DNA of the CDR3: TGCGCCAGCAGCTTGACGGCGGGAGGAGCGGACACCGGGGAGCTGTTTTTT. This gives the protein CASSLTAGGADTGELFF. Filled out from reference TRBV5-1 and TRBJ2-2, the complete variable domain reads KAGVTQTPRYLIKTRGQQVTLSCSPISGHRSVSWYQQTPGQGLQFLFEYFSETQRNKGNFPGRFSGRQFSNSRSEMNVSTLELGDSALYLCASSLTAGGADTGELFFGEGSRLTVL.

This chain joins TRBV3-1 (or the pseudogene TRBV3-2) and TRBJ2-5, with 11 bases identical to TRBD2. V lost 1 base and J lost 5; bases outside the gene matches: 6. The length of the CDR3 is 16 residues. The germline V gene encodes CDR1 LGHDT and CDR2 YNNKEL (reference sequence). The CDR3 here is CASSQGGSSGRETQYF. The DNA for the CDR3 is TGTGCCAGCAGCCAAGGGGGTTCTAGCGGGAGGGAGACCCAGTACTTC.